This T cell receptor (beta chain) was retrieved from a study of cytotoxic CD8 clonotypes in ibrutinib-treated CLL. Findings and limits, study-wide: Progressing and sustained-remission patients had different sampling times.

The assay was immunoSEQ multiplex PCR, and TCRdb's table has in-frame clones only and misses some. The repertoire holds under 35,000 clones, with about 70% as singletons. Of note for this clone: Its antigen is unidentified.

The receptor comes from a human donor with chronic lymphocytic leukemia. Material: PBMCs, obtained after 24 months of ibrutinib treatment.

The CDR3 protein is CASSQSTMGEQFF. CDR3 in DNA: TGTGCCAGCTCACAGTCTACGATGGGTGAGCAGTTCTTC. The genes are TRBV18 and TRBJ2-1; D gene ambiguous. CDR1 and CDR2 (germline): KGHSH, LQKENI. V lost 4 bases, J lost 9 bases, and 13 bases lay in between. The CDR3 is made up of 13 amino acids.